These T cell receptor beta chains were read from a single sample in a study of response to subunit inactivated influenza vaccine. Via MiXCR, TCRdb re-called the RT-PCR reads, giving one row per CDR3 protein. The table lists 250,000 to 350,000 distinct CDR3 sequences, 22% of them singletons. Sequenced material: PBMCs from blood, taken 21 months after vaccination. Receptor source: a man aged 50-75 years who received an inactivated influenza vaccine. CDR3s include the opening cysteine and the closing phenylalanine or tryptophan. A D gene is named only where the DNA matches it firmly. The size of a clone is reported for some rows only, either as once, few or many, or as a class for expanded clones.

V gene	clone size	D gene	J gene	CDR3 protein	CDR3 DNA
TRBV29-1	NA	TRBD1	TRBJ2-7	CSVGQGANEQYF	TGCAGCGTCGGACAGGGGGCCAACGAGCAGTACTTC
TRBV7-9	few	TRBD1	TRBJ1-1	CASSRGQGALNTEAFF	TGTGCCAGCAGCCGGGGACAGGGGGCGCTTAACACTGAAGCTTTCTTT
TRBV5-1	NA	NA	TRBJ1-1	CASSIQGGMNTEAFF	TGCGCCAGCAGCATACAGGGTGGGATGAACACTGAAGCTTTCTTT
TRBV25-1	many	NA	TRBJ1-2	CASSDPGRLKGYTF	TGTGCCAGCAGTGACCCCGGGAGGCTTAAGGGCTACACCTTC
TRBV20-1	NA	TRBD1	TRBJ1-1	CSARDLGQGVGTEAFF	TGCAGTGCTAGAGATCTGGGACAGGGGGTCGGCACTGAAGCTTTCTTT
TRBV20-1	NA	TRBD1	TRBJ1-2	CSAIPTGQANYGYTF	TGCAGTGCTATCCCTACAGGACAGGCTAACTATGGCTACACCTTC
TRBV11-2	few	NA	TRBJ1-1	CASSLWGIPGLARTEAFF	TGTGCCAGCAGCTTATGGGGGATTCCGGGACTCGCAAGGACTGAAGCTTTCTTT
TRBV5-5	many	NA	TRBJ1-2	CASSLRGKDYGYTF	TGTGCCAGCAGCCTGAGGGGGAAGGACTATGGCTACACCTTC
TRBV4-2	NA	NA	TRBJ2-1	CASSLTRDNEQFF	TGTGCCAGCAGCCTCACGAGGGACAATGAGCAGTTCTTC
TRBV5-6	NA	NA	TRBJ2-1	CASSRNLAFSYNEQFF	TGTGCCAGCAGCCGGAATCTAGCGTTCTCCTACAATGAGCAGTTCTTC
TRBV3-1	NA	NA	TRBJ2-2	CASSQAITRGELFF	TGTGCCAGCAGCCAAGCTATAACCCGGGGGGAGCTGTTTTTT
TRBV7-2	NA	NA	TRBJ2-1	CASSRDHYNEQFF	TGTGCCAGCAGCAGGGACCACTACAATGAGCAGTTCTTC
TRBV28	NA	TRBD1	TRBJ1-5	CASIAGQGARGQPQHF	TGTGCCAGCATCGCGGGACAGGGGGCGCGGGGTCAGCCCCAGCATTTT
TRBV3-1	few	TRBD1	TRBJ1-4	CASSSTGVVNEKLFF	TGTGCCAGCAGCAGCACAGGGGTGGTGAATGAAAAACTGTTTTTT
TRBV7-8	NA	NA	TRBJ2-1	CASSLARQYNEQFF	TGTGCCAGCAGCTTAGCAAGGCAGTACAATGAGCAGTTCTTC
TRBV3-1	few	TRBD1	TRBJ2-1	CASSQERTGHNEQFF	TGTGCCAGCAGCCAAGAGAGGACAGGGCATAATGAGCAGTTCTTC
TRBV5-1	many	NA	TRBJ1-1	CASSLTGAMGTEAFF	TGCGCCAGCAGCTTGACTGGGGCCATGGGAACTGAAGCTTTCTTT
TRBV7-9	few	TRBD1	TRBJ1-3	CASSATGGFGNTIYF	TGTGCCAGCAGCGCAACAGGGGGCTTTGGAAACACCATATATTTT
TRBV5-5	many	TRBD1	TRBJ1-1	CASSLQQGETEAFF	TGTGCCAGCAGCTTGCAACAGGGGGAGACTGAAGCTTTCTTT
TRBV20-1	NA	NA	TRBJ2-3	CSASARAGDTDTQYF	TGCAGTGCTAGCGCAAGGGCAGGGGACACAGATACGCAGTATTTT
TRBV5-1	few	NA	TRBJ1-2	CASSLSVGAYGYTF	TGCGCCAGCAGCTTGAGCGTGGGGGCTTATGGCTACACCTTC
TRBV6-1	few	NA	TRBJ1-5	CASSDSQPQHF	TGTGCCAGCAGTGATTCTCAGCCCCAGCATTTT
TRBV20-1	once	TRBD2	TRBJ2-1	CSAWTSGLNEQFF	TGCAGTGCGTGGACTAGCGGGTTAAATGAGCAGTTCTTC
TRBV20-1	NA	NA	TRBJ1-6	CSARGLTGLNSPLQF	TGCAGTGCTAGAGGATTGACAGGCCTCAATTCACCCCTCCAATTT
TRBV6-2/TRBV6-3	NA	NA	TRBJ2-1	CASSRGPYNEQFF	TGTGCCAGCAGTCGTGGACCCTACAATGAGCAGTTCTTC
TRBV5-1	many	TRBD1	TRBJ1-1	CATSGGQLNTEAFF	TGCGCCACCTCGGGGGGACAGCTGAACACTGAAGCTTTCTTT
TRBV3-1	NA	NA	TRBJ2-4	CASSQGTTRALGIQYF	TGTGCCAGCAGCCAAGGGACAACAAGAGCCTTAGGCATTCAGTACTTC
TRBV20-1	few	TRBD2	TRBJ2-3	CSAPLAGGADTQYF	TGCAGTGCTCCTTTAGCGGGAGGGGCAGATACGCAGTATTTT
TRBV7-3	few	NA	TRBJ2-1	CASSLTYASSYNEQFF	TGTGCCAGCAGCTTAACGTACGCTAGCAGCTACAATGAGCAGTTCTTC
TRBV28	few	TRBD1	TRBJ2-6	CASSQRTGASSGANVLTF	TGTGCCAGCAGCCAAAGGACAGGAGCAAGCTCTGGGGCCAACGTCCTGACTTTC
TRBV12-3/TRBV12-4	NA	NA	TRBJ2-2	CASSLAGTNTGELFF	TGTGCCAGCAGTTTAGCGGGGACGAACACCGGGGAGCTGTTTTTT
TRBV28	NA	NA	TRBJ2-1	CASTGRGTYNEQFF	TGTGCCAGCACAGGGCGGGGAACCTACAATGAGCAGTTCTTC
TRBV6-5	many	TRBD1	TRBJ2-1	CASSTPGTAHNEQFF	TGTGCCAGCAGTACTCCCGGGACAGCCCACAATGAGCAGTTCTTC
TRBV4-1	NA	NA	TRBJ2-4	CASSQDASVFGNIQYF	TGCGCCAGCAGCCAAGACGCTTCGGTCTTCGGAAACATTCAGTACTTC
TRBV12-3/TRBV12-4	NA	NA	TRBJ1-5	CASSQQGVGHQHF	TGTGCCAGCAGTCAACAGGGAGTAGGGCACCAGCATTTT
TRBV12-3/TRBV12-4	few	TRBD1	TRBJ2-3	CASSYRTGGSTDTQYF	TGTGCCAGCAGTTATCGGACAGGGGGGAGCACAGATACGCAGTATTTT
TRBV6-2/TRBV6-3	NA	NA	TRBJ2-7	CASSFTDQGAYEQYF	TGTGCCAGCAGTTTCACGGACCAAGGCGCCTACGAGCAGTACTTC
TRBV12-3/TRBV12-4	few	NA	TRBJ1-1	CASRTSTDSAFF	TGTGCCAGCAGGACGAGCACTGATAGCGCTTTCTTT
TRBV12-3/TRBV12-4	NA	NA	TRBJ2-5	CASSLWGRLQETQYF	TGTGCCAGCAGTTTATGGGGACGGCTACAAGAGACCCAGTACTTC
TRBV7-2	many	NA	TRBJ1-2	CASSQDRGSYGYTF	TGCGCCAGCAGCCAAGATCGGGGCAGCTATGGCTACACCTTC
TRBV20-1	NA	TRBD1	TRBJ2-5	CSAKSRQGFFETQYF	TGCAGTGCTAAGTCGAGACAGGGGTTTTTCGAGACCCAGTACTTC
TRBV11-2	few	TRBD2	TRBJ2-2	CASSFGVSGALFNTGELFF	TGTGCCAGCAGCTTCGGGGTTAGCGGGGCCCTTTTTAACACCGGGGAGCTGTTTTTT
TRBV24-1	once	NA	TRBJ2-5	CATSDFNTGGTQYF	TGTGCCACCAGTGATTTCAACACGGGTGGGACCCAGTACTTC
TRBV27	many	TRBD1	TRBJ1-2	CASSLSDRGTTYTF	TGTGCCAGCAGTTTATCCGACAGGGGAACTACCTACACCTTC
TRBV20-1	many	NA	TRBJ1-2	CSASRDDYGYTF	TGCAGTGCTAGCAGGGATGACTATGGCTACACCTTC
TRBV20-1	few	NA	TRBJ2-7	CSASGGLAGTYEQYF	TGCAGTGCTTCAGGGGGCTTAGCGGGAACCTACGAGCAGTACTTC
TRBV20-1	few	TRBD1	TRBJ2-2	CSARRTGRNGELFF	TGCAGTGCTCGACGGACAGGAAGGAACGGGGAGCTGTTTTTT
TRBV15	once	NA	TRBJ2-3	CATSPRQGTTDTQYF	TGTGCCACCAGCCCGCGCCAAGGAACCACAGATACGCAGTATTTT
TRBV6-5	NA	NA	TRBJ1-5	CASSYGRAYSNQPQHF	TGTGCCAGCAGTTATGGCAGGGCTTATAGCAATCAGCCCCAGCATTTT